A single sample gave rise to the 12 T cell receptor beta chains below, sequenced in a study of blood T cell repertoires in COVID-19. Sequencing used immunoSEQ multiplex PCR; TCRdb keeps in-frame clones, though not all of them. Of 180,000 or so clones detected, around four fifths appear once; the ten largest clones hold about 6.9%. The source material was peripheral blood. These TCRs come from a human donor with acute or convalescent COVID-19. The donor label of this sample is uncertain.

V is TRBV5-1 and J is TRBJ2-7; 9 nucleotides line up with TRBD2. The V gene's germline CDR1 is SGHRS and CDR2 YFSETQ. This CDR3 region has 14 residues. The trim removed 2 bases at V and 6 bases at J, leaving 6 bases unmatched. CDR3 residues: CASSLSTSGGEQYF. In nucleotides, the CDR3 is TGCGCCAGCAGCTTATCGACTAGCGGAGGCGAGCAGTACTTC.

The V call is TRBV7-9, the J call TRBJ1-1; no clear D gene. Germline V CDR1 and CDR2: SEHNR, FQNEAQ (reference sequence). Between the trimmed V and J ends, which lost 0 bases and 5 bases, there was a span of 13 bases. The CDR3 loop spans 15 amino acids. Here the CDR3 DNA reads TGTGCCAGCAGCTTAGCGAGAACAGAGAGAACTGAAGCTTTCTTT. Its protein product is CASSLARTERTEAFF.

This clone was seen once. The V and J genes are TRBV15 and TRBJ1-3; 8 bases are shared with TRBD1. The CDR3 extends over 13 amino acids. The germline V gene encodes CDR1 LNHNV and CDR2 YYDKDF (reference sequence). The V gene end was trimmed by 9 bases and the J gene end by 6 bases; junction bases not matched to a gene: 7. The CDR3 protein is CATSTGGLNTIYF. The CDR3 nucleotides are TGTGCCACTTCCACAGGGGGTCTAAACACCATATATTTT.

The V and J genes are TRBV4-2 and TRBJ2-1; 7 nucleotides agree with TRBD2. In germline, CDR1 is LGHNA, CDR2 YNFKEQ. The CDR3 is made up of 14 amino acids. The junction had 6 bases not matched to a gene; V was cut back by 4 bases and J by 6 bases. CDR3: CASSRGTISNEQFF. The CDR3 DNA is TGTGCCAGCAGCCGGGGGACTATCTCCAATGAGCAGTTCTTC.

CDR3 loop: CASYSGTDYGYTF. The CDR3, as DNA: TGTGCCAGCTACTCCGGGACAGACTATGGCTACACCTTC. The chain recombines TRBV27 with TRBJ1-2; 7 positions agree with TRBD1. Germline CDR1 and CDR2: MNHEY and SMNVEV (reference sequence). The CDR3 is 13 amino acids. V lost 8 bases, J lost 3 bases, and 6 bases stayed unmatched.

This sequence joins TRBV27 and TRBJ2-6, with TRBD1 identical over 8 bases. V was clipped by 5 bases and J by 0 bases; unmatched bases: 9. CDR1 MNHEY and CDR2 SMNVEV come from the germline V gene (reference sequence). The CDR3 length is 18 residues. The DNA of the CDR3 is TGTGCCAGCAGTCGGTCCCAGGGGGCCGTCTCTGGGGCCAACGTCCTGACTTTC. As protein: CASSRSQGAVSGANVLTF.

The genes are TRBV2 and TRBJ2-2, with 12 nucleotides matching TRBD2. This CDR3 contains 15 residues. Germline loops: CDR1 SNHLY, CDR2 FYNNEI. Trimming at V came to 4 bases and at J to 6 bases, leaving 3 bases not matched to a gene. The CDR3 sequence: CASSATSGSAGELFF. The CDR3 nucleotides are TGTGCCAGCAGTGCGACTAGCGGGAGTGCCGGGGAGCTGTTTTTT.

The V gene is TRBV29-1, the J gene TRBJ2-3; D might be TRBD2 (6 bases). The CDR3 has 12 amino acids. Germline V gene data show CDR1 as SQVTM and CDR2 as ANQGSEA. V was cut by 4 bases and J by 8 bases, with 13 bases left in between. CDR3 protein: CSVVLAPGTQYF. Written as DNA, the CDR3 is TGCAGCGTTGTACTAGCTCCTGGTACGCAGTATTTT.

The chain joins TRBV28 to TRBJ2-1; D might be TRBD2 (6 bases). The CDR3 runs to 15 residues. V was cut by 4 bases and J by 6 bases, with 16 bases left in between. Germline V gene lookup returns CDR1 MDHEN and CDR2 SYDVKM. Written as DNA, the CDR3 is TGTGCCAGCAGTTCCCAGGGACTGGGCGGCAATGAGCAGTTCTTC. As protein: CASSSQGLGGNEQFF.

This clone was observed many times. The chain couples TRBV30 to TRBJ1-5; a weak D match, TRBD1 (6 bases). The germline gives CDR1 GTSNPN, CDR2 SVGIG (reference sequence). The CDR3 is 13 amino acids. Trimming took off 0 bases at V and 7 bases at J, with 10 bases between the two ends. The CDR3, as DNA: TGTGCCTGGAGTGTGGGGGGGCGGCAGCCCCAGCATTTT. Amino acids: CAWSVGGRQPQHF.

This rearrangement joins TRBV10-3 to TRBJ2-3; 8 bases are shared with TRBD1. In germline, CDR1 is ENHRY, CDR2 SYGVKD. V trimming: 6 bases; J trimming: 1 base; junction bases outside the gene matches: 3. This CDR3 region has 14 residues. This chain's CDR3 is CAIRSGQGTDTQYF. DNA of the CDR3: TGTGCCATCAGGTCGGGACAGGGCACAGATACGCAGTATTTT.

This rearrangement joins TRBV7-9 to TRBJ2-1; 7 nucleotides align to TRBD2. Unmatched junction bases numbered 11, after V lost 3 bases and J lost 3 bases. Per the germline V gene, CDR1 is SEHNR and CDR2 is FQNEAQ (reference sequence). The CDR3 sequence is 17 residues long. CDR3 sequence: CASSFPQAGSDYNEQFF. CDR3 bases: TGTGCCAGCAGCTTCCCTCAAGCGGGATCCGACTACAATGAGCAGTTCTTC.